This entry concerns a single T cell receptor (beta chain). Its antigen is still unknown. Per-base qualities were not stored, and no clone one base away is much larger. Library construction relied on 5' RACE. TCRdb names NextSeq 500 as the instrument used. To correct for sequencing error and PCR bias, the TCR library protocol tagged individual cDNA molecules with unique molecular identifiers. TCR alpha and beta chains were both sequenced, and the abundances of alpha and beta sequences in each sample were closely correlated with each other. Turning to the authors' computational methods: Decombinator V4 was used to annotate the V gene, J gene and CDR3 of the TCR sequences. TCRs were defined as expanded if a significant change between any two time points was detected under a Poisson model with p below 0.0001. Abundances of TCRs were expressed as counts per million after normalisation to the total number of TCRs sequenced in each sample. MAIT TCRs were defined by TRAV1-2 paired with TRAJ12, TRAJ20 or TRAJ33, and iNKT TCRs by TRAV10 paired with TRAJ18. VDJdb, accessed 1 November 2021, was searched for CMV, EBV and SARS-CoV-2 annotated TCRs, excluding TCRs annotated for multiple antigens. TCRdb cleaned the public reads at Q25 with fastp, built clones with MiXCR and kept in-frame beta chains. Each entry merges the rows of one CDR3 protein and shows their most common DNA and genes. None of the V and J calls come from the authors' own analysis; TCRdb made them. The table for this sample lists 60,000 to 85,000 distinct CDR3 sequences; 15% to 19% of them were counted only once. The ten largest clones add up to around 12% of the sample.

The sample is drawn from a study of early T cells in non-severe SARS-CoV-2 infection listed by TCRdb under 2021. Regarding the complete study: Because TCR sequencing was done on bulk RNA from unsorted whole blood, the alpha and beta chains could not be paired. Beyond this particular receptor, the publication reports: Matching against VDJdb was skewed toward anti-spike CD8 responses, likely underestimated virus-specific expansions, and missed private and CD4 specificities.

CDR1 is given as SGHTA and CDR2 as FQGTGA, both from the germline V gene. From V the trimming removes 4 bases and from J it removes 1 base, while the gene matches leave 3 bases of the junction unaccounted for. The CDR3 spans 16 residues, from the cysteine through the phenylalanine. The only DNA kept is the CDR3, 48 bases in frame from the first base. The study was a case-control design nested within a healthcare worker cohort in London, UK, with weekly nasopharyngeal swab PCR tests and blood sampling. Between 23 and 31 March 2020, the week of the UK lockdown, healthcare workers were enrolled and then followed up weekly for as long as 16 weeks.

The sample consisted of whole blood. The V and J genes are TRBV7-3 and TRBJ2-3, with 12 middle bases fitting TRBD2. This clonotype originated in an adult who was a healthcare worker with PCR-confirmed SARS-CoV-2 infection or an uninfected control (not recorded which). The CDR3 here reads CASSSRLAGGTDTQYF. The nucleotides read TGTGCCAGCAGCTCGAGACTAGCGGGAGGCACAGATACGCAGTATTTT.